This passage covers 17 T cell receptor beta chains from one sample sequenced in a study of vaccination effects on CD4 cells after COVID-19. Sequencing was performed with immunoSEQ multiplex PCR; in TCRdb, only in-frame clones are kept and a portion is missing. The table includes under 40,000 clones, 55% to 85% detected once. The antigens of these receptors remain unknown. Antigen-specific CD4+ T cell clonotypes were called by their expansion after viral peptide-pool culture in ViraFEST. When nine to ten days of culture had elapsed, CD4+ T cells were isolated. People in the vaccine group had not been infected with SARS-CoV-2 before, and their nucleocapsid antibodies were negative. Source: CD4+ T cells from PBMCs cultured with HCoV-OC43 spike peptides, taken before COVID-19 vaccination. Subset described: HCoV-OC43 spike overlapping peptide pool stimulation. The receptors were gathered from a human donor who received a COVID-19 vaccine.

This chain connects TRBV7-2 to TRBJ1-3, with 8 bases that match TRBD1. Germline-derived CDR1 and CDR2 are SGHTA and FQGNSA. V trimming: 5 bases; J trimming: 0 bases; junction bases outside the gene matches: 12. The CDR3 contains 18 residues. As DNA, the CDR3 is TGTGCCAGCAGCCCAGGGACAGGCGAATACTACTCTGGAAACACCATATATTTT. Translating gives CASSPGTGEYYSGNTIYF. The complete variable domain, with remaining parts taken from reference TRBV7-2 and TRBJ1-3, reads GAGVSQSPSNKVTEKGKDVELRCDPISGHTALYWYRQSLGQGLEFLIYFQGNSAPDKSGLPSDRFSAERTGGSVSTLTIQRTQQEDSAVYLCASSPGTGEYYSGNTIYFGEGSWLTVV.

V and J are TRBV5-4 and TRBJ1-2; D remains ambiguous. The CDR3 consists of 13 residues. Germline lookup yields CDR1 SGHNT and CDR2 YYREEE (reference sequence). Trimming removed 3 bases at V and 7 bases at J, with 13 bases between. The CDR3 region is CASSSTGISGYTF. The CDR3 region has the DNA TGTGCCAGCAGCTCGACCGGGATCTCTGGCTACACCTTC.

This chain uses TRBV6-5 with TRBJ1-5; a possible D gene is TRBD1 (6 bases). The germline V gene encodes CDR1 MNHEY and CDR2 SVGAGI. With 6 bases removed from V and 0 bases from J, the gap between germline ends came to 12 bases. The length of the CDR3 is 15 residues. Here the CDR3 DNA reads TGTGCCAGCAGACCACAGGGATATAGCAATCAGCCCCAGCATTTT. It specifies CASRPQGYSNQPQHF.

The V gene is TRBV5-4, the J gene TRBJ1-3; 8 nucleotides align to TRBD1. The CDR3 consists of 16 residues. The V gene end was trimmed by 2 bases and the J gene end by 4 bases; junction bases not matched to a gene: 8. Germline lookup yields CDR1 SGHNT and CDR2 YYREEE (reference sequence). In DNA, the CDR3 is TGTGCCAGCAGCTTTGGGGCGGGACAGGTCGGAAACACCATATATTTT. Its protein product is CASSFGAGQVGNTIYF.

This clone was counted between two and nine times. The chain couples TRBV11-3 to TRBJ2-2; the D is unclear. This CDR3 has 16 amino acids. V lost 2 bases and J 8 bases, leaving 18 bases between the germline ends. In germline, CDR1 is SGHNT, CDR2 YENEEA. CDR3 sequence reads: CASSLHPAPVTGELFF. The CDR3 DNA sequence: TGTGCCAGCAGCTTACACCCTGCGCCCGTCACTGGGGAGCTGTTTTTT.

This chain connects TRBV3-1 (or the pseudogene TRBV3-2) to TRBJ2-1; D unclear. Trimming took 1 base from V and 3 from J, leaving 13 bases between them. This CDR3 comprises 16 residues. Germline V CDR1 and CDR2: LGHDT, YNNKEL (reference sequence). This CDR3 reads CASSQGRRALYNEQFF. The CDR3 bases are TGTGCCAGCAGCCAAGGTAGACGGGCCCTCTACAATGAGCAGTTCTTC.

The V call is TRBV20-1, the J call TRBJ2-7; D gene uncertain. The V end was cut by 3 bases, the J end by 0 bases, with 3 bases between. The CDR3 covers 11 residues. Germline V gene lookup returns CDR1 DFQATT and CDR2 SNEGSKA (reference sequence). This chain's CDR3 is CSARLSYEQYF. The CDR3 DNA reads TGCAGTGCTAGGCTCTCCTACGAGCAGTACTTC.

V is TRBV6-5 and J is TRBJ1-6, with D maybe TRBD1 (6 bases). V lost 0 bases and J lost 7, with 10 bases in between. The CDR3 runs to 15 residues. Germline CDR1 is MNHEY and CDR2 is SVGAGI. This chain's CDR3 is CASSYSGGRNSPLHF. The CDR3 coding sequence is TGTGCCAGCAGTTACTCAGGGGGTAGGAATTCACCCCTCCACTTT.

V and J are TRBV3-1 (or the pseudogene TRBV3-2) and TRBJ1-1; TRBD1 aligns across 7 bases. The CDR3 loop spans 14 amino acids. V lost 1 base to trimming and J lost 5 bases; unmatched junction nucleotides: 4. Germline V gene sequence: CDR1 LGHDT, CDR2 YNNKEL (reference sequence). The CDR3 DNA is TGTGCCAGCAGCCAAGTGACAGGGCGGACTGAAGCTTTCTTT. The encoded protein is CASSQVTGRTEAFF.

This sequence joins TRBV9 and TRBJ1-1; 7 bases match TRBD1. Germline V gene data show CDR1 as SGDLS and CDR2 as YYNGEE. V shed 4 bases, J shed 0 bases, and the junction held 6 bases outside the gene matches. The CDR3 covers 15 residues. The chain's CDR3 is CASSLEGAMNTEAFF. DNA for the CDR3: TGTGCCAGCAGCCTCGAGGGGGCAATGAACACTGAAGCTTTCTTT. The entire variable domain, with the rest obtained from reference TRBV9 and TRBJ1-1, is as follows: DSGVTQTPKHLITATGQRVTLRCSPRSGDLSVYWYQQSLDQGLQFLIQYYNGEERAKGNILERFSAQQFPDLHSELNLSSLELGDSALYFCASSLEGAMNTEAFFGQGTRLTVV.

This clone has a handful of counts. CDR3 region: CASRAGSNTDTQYF. The CDR3 DNA follows: TGTGCCAGCAGGGCGGGGTCTAACACAGATACGCAGTATTTT. The chain is built from TRBV5-4 and TRBJ2-3; tentative D call: TRBD2 (6 bases). Trimming stripped 5 bases from V and 2 bases from J, with 12 bases between. The CDR3 length is 14 residues. Germline V gene data show CDR1 as SGHNT and CDR2 as YYREEE (reference sequence). The full variable domain, in which reference TRBV5-4 and TRBJ2-3 provide the parts outside the CDR3, is ETGVTQSPTHLIKTRGQQVTLRCSSQSGHNTVSWYQQALGQGPQFIFQYYREEENGRGNFPPRFSGLQFPNYSSELNVNALELDDSALYLCASRAGSNTDTQYFGPGTRLTVL.

V gene TRBV30 combines with J gene TRBJ1-5, with a weak D call TRBD1 (6 bases). Trimming cost V 2 bases and J 3 bases, with 14 bases left between them. CDR3 length equals 15 residues. Germline V gene data show CDR1 as GTSNPN and CDR2 as SVGIG (reference sequence). DNA of the CDR3: TGTGCCTGGAGTCTGGGGGCGCGGGACAATCAGCCCCAGCATTTT. It translates to CAWSLGARDNQPQHF.

This clone has only a few counts. This chain uses TRBV19 with TRBJ1-5, with D hard to call. Trimming removed 1 base from V and 2 bases from J, with 12 bases in between. Germline values: CDR1 LNHDA, CDR2 SQIVND (reference sequence). The CDR3 is made up of 16 amino acids. The CDR3 bases are TGTGCCAGTAGTATAGGTGGAGGGATAGGCAATCAGCCCCAGCATTTT. Protein product: CASSIGGGIGNQPQHF.

This clone appeared a single time. V and J are TRBV12-3 or TRBV12-4 and TRBJ1-2; unclear D gene. The V gene lost 2 bases and the J gene lost 2 bases, with 6 bases spanning the gap. The CDR3 is 13 residues long. CDR3 bases: TGTGCCAGCAGTTTAACAGTGAACTATGGCTACACCTTC. This translates into CASSLTVNYGYTF.

This clone was picked up one time. CDR3 sequence: CASSRTGTSNTGELFF. CDR3 nucleotide sequence: TGTGCCAGCAGCAGAACCGGGACATCTAACACCGGGGAGCTGTTTTTT. The chain recombines TRBV7-3 with TRBJ2-2; D may be TRBD1 (6 bases). Germline-derived CDR1 and CDR2 are SGHTA and FQGTGA. The CDR3 covers 16 residues. V was trimmed by 5 bases and J by 2 bases, leaving 15 bases between them. Complete variable domain (other parts from reference TRBV7-3 and TRBJ2-2): GAGVSQTPSNKVTEKGKYVELRCDPISGHTALYWYRQSLGQGPEFLIYFQGTGAADDSGLPNDRFFAVRPEGSVSTLKIQRTERGDSAVYLCASSRTGTSNTGELFFGEGSRLTVL.

The rearrangement uses TRBV7-3 and TRBJ2-5, with D unresolved. V was clipped by 2 bases and J by 4 bases, with 8 bases between them. Germline assignment: CDR1 SGHTA and CDR2 FQGTGA. CDR3 size: 13 residues. CDR3 protein: CASSLGRTETQYF. CDR3 nucleotides: TGTGCCAGCAGCTTAGGGCGGACAGAGACCCAGTACTTC.

On this clone itself: An end of the junction does not agree with germline; a read error may underlie this. For the CDR3, the DNA is TGTGCCAGCAGGTTAGGGGGGGCGGGGATTGAAGCTTTCTTT. Encoded protein: CASRLGGAGIEAFF. The chain couples TRBV13 to TRBJ1-1; TRBD1 is a possible D gene (6 bases). Germline V CDR1 and CDR2: PRHDT, FYEKMQ (reference sequence). The CDR3 consists of 14 residues.